The rows below give T cell receptor beta chains drawn from one sample of a study of blood T cells in healthy people across ages. TCRdb independently ran MiXCR on the 5' RACE reads; one entry per CDR3 protein. This sample has hundreds of thousands of distinct CDR3 sequences; around a quarter occur once, and the top ten carry 9.4%. These records were also assigned to another study, of T cells of mothers and their children.

Sequencing input: blood. Source of these receptors: a boy aged 10-17 years in good health. Each CDR3 is given with its conserved first and last residue. The D gene is left open where the match is weak. Size values are once, few and many counts, or a class for expanded clones, and some rows have none.

v_call: TRBV20-1
d_call: .
cdr3_length: 15
clone_size: .
j_call: TRBJ2-1
cdr3_aa: CSAILGPTMGNEQFF
cdr3_nt: TGCAGTGCTATTTTGGGACCCACGATGGGGAATGAGCAGTTCTTC

v_call: TRBV29-1
d_call: .
cdr3_length: 13
clone_size: .
j_call: TRBJ2-3
cdr3_aa: CSVEGSATDTQYF
cdr3_nt: TGCAGCGTTGAGGGTAGCGCCACAGATACGCAGTATTTT

v_call: TRBV3-1
d_call: TRBD1
cdr3_length: 12
clone_size: .
j_call: TRBJ1-1
cdr3_aa: CASSRTGGEAFF
cdr3_nt: TGTGCCAGCAGCCGGACAGGGGGCGAAGCTTTCTTT

v_call: TRBV20-1
d_call: .
cdr3_length: 14
clone_size: .
j_call: TRBJ2-1
cdr3_aa: CSARDLRSDNEQFF
cdr3_nt: TGCAGTGCTAGAGATCTACGGTCTGACAATGAGCAGTTCTTC

v_call: TRBV16
d_call: .
cdr3_length: 14
clone_size: few
j_call: TRBJ2-1
cdr3_aa: CASSQSSTANEQFF
cdr3_nt: TGTGCCAGCAGCCAATCGTCGACCGCCAATGAGCAGTTCTTC

v_call: TRBV4-1
d_call: TRBD2
cdr3_length: 17
clone_size: few
j_call: TRBJ2-1
cdr3_aa: CASSPTLLAGVGNEQFF
cdr3_nt: TGCGCCAGCAGCCCCACCTTACTAGCGGGAGTGGGCAATGAGCAGTTCTTC

v_call: TRBV20-1
d_call: .
cdr3_length: 12
clone_size: .
j_call: TRBJ2-7
cdr3_aa: CSAPSRGYEQYF
cdr3_nt: TGCAGTGCTCCCTCGAGGGGCTACGAGCAGTACTTC

v_call: TRBV7-9
d_call: .
cdr3_length: 13
clone_size: .
j_call: TRBJ2-1
cdr3_aa: CASSPGHLNEQFF
cdr3_nt: TGTGCCAGCAGTCCTGGACACCTAAATGAGCAGTTCTTC

v_call: TRBV7-2
d_call: .
cdr3_length: 11
clone_size: .
j_call: TRBJ1-2
cdr3_aa: CASSLDLSYTF
cdr3_nt: TGTGCCAGCAGCTTAGATCTTTCATACACCTTC

v_call: TRBV7-3
d_call: .
cdr3_length: 14
clone_size: few
j_call: TRBJ2-2
cdr3_aa: CASSLSATPGELFF
cdr3_nt: TGTGCCAGCAGCTTATCCGCCACGCCCGGGGAGCTGTTTTTT

v_call: TRBV5-1
d_call: .
cdr3_length: 14
clone_size: .
j_call: TRBJ2-3
cdr3_aa: CASRTGASTDTQYF
cdr3_nt: TGCGCCAGCAGAACCGGGGCTAGCACAGATACGCAGTATTTT

v_call: TRBV28
d_call: .
cdr3_length: 16
clone_size: few
j_call: TRBJ2-7
cdr3_aa: CASMSLATGKGGEQYF
cdr3_nt: TGTGCCAGCATGAGCCTTGCCACCGGTAAGGGGGGCGAGCAGTACTTC

v_call: TRBV28
d_call: .
cdr3_length: 13
clone_size: .
j_call: TRBJ2-7
cdr3_aa: CASSLIQGHEQYF
cdr3_nt: TGTGCCAGCAGTTTAATACAGGGCCACGAGCAGTACTTC

v_call: TRBV11-3
d_call: TRBD2
cdr3_length: 18
clone_size: .
j_call: TRBJ2-1
cdr3_aa: CASSSSSLSGSSYNEQFF
cdr3_nt: TGTGCCAGCAGCTCCAGTTCCCTTAGCGGGAGCTCCTACAATGAGCAGTTCTTC

v_call: TRBV14
d_call: TRBD1
cdr3_length: 15
clone_size: .
j_call: TRBJ2-5
cdr3_aa: CASSQEGRTGETQYF
cdr3_nt: TGTGCCAGCAGCCAAGAGGGAAGGACAGGGGAGACCCAGTACTTC

v_call: TRBV20-1
d_call: TRBD2
cdr3_length: 15
clone_size: .
j_call: TRBJ2-5
cdr3_aa: CSASDQASGGETQYF
cdr3_nt: TGCAGTGCTAGTGACCAGGCTAGCGGGGGAGAGACCCAGTACTTC

v_call: TRBV10-3
d_call: .
cdr3_length: 14
clone_size: few
j_call: TRBJ1-1
cdr3_aa: CAISESPFYTEAFF
cdr3_nt: TGTGCCATCAGTGAGTCCCCTTTCTACACTGAAGCTTTCTTT

v_call: TRBV11-2
d_call: .
cdr3_length: 15
clone_size: .
j_call: TRBJ1-6
cdr3_aa: CASRQPGRHNSPLHF
cdr3_nt: TGTGCCAGCAGACAGCCGGGACGGCATAATTCACCCCTCCACTTT

v_call: TRBV12-3/TRBV12-4
d_call: .
cdr3_length: 13
clone_size: .
j_call: TRBJ2-7
cdr3_aa: CASRGASTYEQYF
cdr3_nt: TGTGCCAGCCGGGGGGCATCCACCTACGAGCAGTACTTC

v_call: TRBV7-2
d_call: .
cdr3_length: 14
clone_size: many
j_call: TRBJ2-5
cdr3_aa: CASSLRGSEQTQYF
cdr3_nt: TGTGCCAGCAGCTTGCGAGGGAGCGAACAGACCCAGTACTTC

v_call: TRBV19
d_call: .
cdr3_length: 13
clone_size: few
j_call: TRBJ1-1
cdr3_aa: CASSIGMNTEAFF
cdr3_nt: TGTGCCAGTAGTATTGGCATGAACACTGAAGCTTTCTTT

v_call: TRBV11-3
d_call: TRBD2
cdr3_length: 16
clone_size: few
j_call: TRBJ2-5
cdr3_aa: CASSHLAGGRQETQYF
cdr3_nt: TGTGCCAGCAGCCATCTAGCGGGGGGTCGACAAGAGACCCAGTACTTC

v_call: TRBV5-1
d_call: TRBD2
cdr3_length: 16
clone_size: once
j_call: TRBJ2-5
cdr3_aa: CASSEGTSGGVETQYF
cdr3_nt: TGCGCCAGCAGCGAGGGGACTAGCGGGGGGGTCGAAACCCAGTACTTC

v_call: TRBV4-2
d_call: .
cdr3_length: 16
clone_size: few
j_call: TRBJ1-1
cdr3_aa: CASSQDPLGGWTEAFF
cdr3_nt: TGTGCCAGCAGCCAAGACCCGTTGGGGGGATGGACTGAAGCTTTCTTT

v_call: TRBV2
d_call: TRBD1
cdr3_length: 14
clone_size: few
j_call: TRBJ2-5
cdr3_aa: CASTGQGIVETQYF
cdr3_nt: TGTGCCAGCACCGGACAGGGTATAGTCGAGACCCAGTACTTC

v_call: TRBV9
d_call: TRBD1
cdr3_length: 16
clone_size: few
j_call: TRBJ2-2
cdr3_aa: CASSFRDRVSSGELFF
cdr3_nt: TGTGCCAGCAGCTTCCGGGACAGGGTTTCATCCGGGGAGCTGTTTTTT

v_call: TRBV12-3/TRBV12-4
d_call: .
cdr3_length: 14
clone_size: few
j_call: TRBJ2-3
cdr3_aa: CASSSVSGTDTQYF
cdr3_nt: TGTGCCAGCAGCTCAGTCAGCGGGACAGATACGCAGTATTTT

v_call: TRBV29-1
d_call: TRBD1
cdr3_length: 15
clone_size: many
j_call: TRBJ2-5
cdr3_aa: CSVEERGTGRETQYF
cdr3_nt: TGCAGCGTTGAAGAAAGGGGGACAGGGAGAGAGACCCAGTACTTC

v_call: TRBV24-1
d_call: .
cdr3_length: 13
clone_size: few
j_call: TRBJ1-5
cdr3_aa: CATSQPGDQPQHF
cdr3_nt: TGTGCCACCAGCCAACCGGGAGATCAGCCCCAGCATTTT

v_call: TRBV29-1
d_call: .
cdr3_length: 14
clone_size: .
j_call: TRBJ2-2
cdr3_aa: CSVELSGDTGELFF
cdr3_nt: TGCAGCGTTGAGCTGTCGGGAGACACCGGGGAGCTGTTTTTT

v_call: TRBV29-1
d_call: TRBD2
cdr3_length: 15
clone_size: .
j_call: TRBJ2-2
cdr3_aa: CSVDIAGVETGELFF
cdr3_nt: TGCAGCGTTGACATAGCGGGGGTTGAGACCGGGGAGCTGTTCTTT

v_call: TRBV3-1
d_call: .
cdr3_length: 15
clone_size: .
j_call: TRBJ1-4
cdr3_aa: CASTLSWGRGEKLFF
cdr3_nt: TGTGCCAGCACCTTGAGCTGGGGACGGGGTGAAAAACTGTTTTTT

v_call: TRBV15
d_call: TRBD1
cdr3_length: 14
clone_size: few
j_call: TRBJ2-7
cdr3_aa: CATSSGTGSYEQYF
cdr3_nt: TGTGCCACCAGCAGCGGGACAGGTTCTTACGAGCAGTACTTC

v_call: TRBV7-9
d_call: TRBD2
cdr3_length: 16
clone_size: few
j_call: TRBJ2-5
cdr3_aa: CASSLESSGSRETQYF
cdr3_nt: TGTGCCAGCAGCTTAGAGAGTAGCGGGAGTAGAGAGACCCAGTACTTC

v_call: TRBV14
d_call: .
cdr3_length: 14
clone_size: .
j_call: TRBJ2-2
cdr3_aa: CAPPRGISTGELFF
cdr3_nt: TGTGCTCCTCCTAGAGGCATTAGCACCGGGGAGCTGTTTTTT

v_call: TRBV7-3
d_call: TRBD1
cdr3_length: 13
clone_size: few
j_call: TRBJ1-2
cdr3_aa: CASSLGQENGYTF
cdr3_nt: TGTGCCAGCAGCCTGGGACAGGAGAATGGCTACACCTTC

v_call: TRBV5-6
d_call: TRBD2
cdr3_length: 16
clone_size: .
j_call: TRBJ2-3
cdr3_aa: CASSWIASGAPDTQYF
cdr3_nt: TGTGCCAGCAGCTGGATTGCGAGCGGGGCGCCAGATACGCAGTATTTT

v_call: TRBV20-1
d_call: .
cdr3_length: 11
clone_size: .
j_call: TRBJ2-5
cdr3_aa: CKTDFQETQYF
cdr3_nt: TGCAAGACGGACTTCCAAGAGACCCAGTACTTC

v_call: TRBV20-1
d_call: .
cdr3_length: 12
clone_size: few
j_call: TRBJ2-1
cdr3_aa: CSARGSDHEQFF
cdr3_nt: TGCAGTGCTAGAGGATCAGATCATGAGCAGTTCTTC

v_call: TRBV4-1
d_call: .
cdr3_length: 14
clone_size: few
j_call: TRBJ1-2
cdr3_aa: CASSQEGSPDGYTF
cdr3_nt: TGCGCCAGCAGCCAAGAGGGGAGCCCGGATGGCTACACCTTC

v_call: TRBV6-1
d_call: .
cdr3_length: 12
clone_size: .
j_call: TRBJ2-7
cdr3_aa: CASSEGSRKQYF
cdr3_nt: TGTGCCAGCAGTGAAGGGAGTAGGAAGCAGTACTTC

v_call: TRBV24-1
d_call: .
cdr3_length: 15
clone_size: .
j_call: TRBJ1-4
cdr3_aa: CATSDPTTTNEKLFF
cdr3_nt: TGTGCCACCAGTGATCCGACCACAACTAATGAAAAACTGTTTTTT

v_call: TRBV6-1
d_call: .
cdr3_length: 16
clone_size: .
j_call: TRBJ1-5
cdr3_aa: CASSDPIPYSNQPQHF
cdr3_nt: TGTGCCAGCAGTGATCCGATACCTTATAGCAATCAGCCCCAGCATTTT

v_call: TRBV19
d_call: .
cdr3_length: 15
clone_size: .
j_call: TRBJ2-5
cdr3_aa: CASSITGSFKETQYF
cdr3_nt: TGTGCCAGTAGTATTACGGGCTCCTTCAAAGAGACCCAGTACTTC

v_call: TRBV20-1
d_call: TRBD2
cdr3_length: 15
clone_size: .
j_call: TRBJ2-7
cdr3_aa: CSARDISGSSYEQYF
cdr3_nt: TGCAGTGCTAGAGATATTAGCGGGAGCTCCTACGAGCAGTACTTC

v_call: TRBV4-3
d_call: TRBD1
cdr3_length: 15
clone_size: few
j_call: TRBJ1-4
cdr3_aa: CASRPGTGSNEKLFF
cdr3_nt: TGCGCCAGCAGGCCCGGGACAGGGAGTAATGAAAAACTGTTTTTT

v_call: TRBV7-9
d_call: .
cdr3_length: 15
clone_size: few
j_call: TRBJ2-2
cdr3_aa: CASGSAVWGTGELFF
cdr3_nt: TGTGCCAGCGGCTCCGCTGTGTGGGGTACCGGGGAGCTGTTTTTT

v_call: TRBV20-1
d_call: .
cdr3_length: 13
clone_size: few
j_call: TRBJ2-7
cdr3_aa: CSARTGVAYEQYF
cdr3_nt: TGCAGTGCTAGAACAGGAGTCGCCTACGAGCAGTACTTC

v_call: TRBV5-6
d_call: .
cdr3_length: 15
clone_size: .
j_call: TRBJ2-7
cdr3_aa: CASSLVSAGSYEQYF
cdr3_nt: TGTGCCAGCAGCTTGGTATCGGCTGGCTCCTACGAGCAGTACTTC

v_call: TRBV7-9
d_call: .
cdr3_length: 14
clone_size: .
j_call: TRBJ2-1
cdr3_aa: CASSSRPEYNEQFF
cdr3_nt: TGTGCCAGCAGCTCCCGCCCTGAGTACAATGAGCAGTTCTTC

v_call: TRBV5-4
d_call: .
cdr3_length: 17
clone_size: .
j_call: TRBJ1-2
cdr3_aa: CASSLDPTEGPGYGYTF
cdr3_nt: TGTGCCAGCAGCTTGGATCCGACAGAGGGACCCGGGTATGGCTACACCTTC

v_call: TRBV29-1
d_call: TRBD1
cdr3_length: 12
clone_size: few
j_call: TRBJ2-7
cdr3_aa: CSVGDRPYEQYF
cdr3_nt: TGCAGCGTGGGGGACAGGCCCTACGAGCAGTACTTC

v_call: TRBV27
d_call: .
cdr3_length: 15
clone_size: .
j_call: TRBJ1-4
cdr3_aa: CASGRIRSTNEKLFF
cdr3_nt: TGTGCCAGCGGGCGGATTCGGTCAACTAATGAAAAACTGTTTTTT

v_call: TRBV10-3
d_call: .
cdr3_length: 13
clone_size: few
j_call: TRBJ1-4
cdr3_aa: CAISESGSEKLFF
cdr3_nt: TGTGCCATCAGTGAGTCGGGCAGTGAAAAACTGTTTTTT

v_call: TRBV12-3/TRBV12-4
d_call: .
cdr3_length: 15
clone_size: .
j_call: TRBJ2-5
cdr3_aa: CASSFGDNYQETQYF
cdr3_nt: TGTGCCAGCAGTTTCGGGGACAACTACCAAGAGACCCAGTACTTC

v_call: TRBV14
d_call: TRBD1
cdr3_length: 15
clone_size: few
j_call: TRBJ2-7
cdr3_aa: CASSQKQQGIYEQYF
cdr3_nt: TGTGCCAGCAGCCAAAAACAACAGGGGATCTACGAGCAGTACTTC

v_call: TRBV7-3
d_call: TRBD1
cdr3_length: 16
clone_size: .
j_call: TRBJ1-4
cdr3_aa: CASSPSGTDYNEKLFF
cdr3_nt: TGTGCCAGCAGCCCCTCAGGGACAGACTATAATGAAAAACTGTTTTTT